These 17 T cell receptor beta chains share one sample of origin, sequenced in a study of shared clonotypes between healthy human individuals. Repertoires were generated with immunoSEQ multiplex PCR, while TCRdb's copy carries only in-frame clones and drops some. The table has around 550,000 clones, roughly 95% seen once. The naive CD8 subset, CD45RO-negative cells positively selected for CCR7, excluded terminally differentiated effector memory CD45RA+ cells. Material: naive CD8+ T cells sorted from blood. These TCRs come from a woman aged 25 to 39 in good health.

In DNA form, the CDR3 reads TGTGCCAGCAGCCCCCACGCTGGGAGCGGGGAGCTGTTTTTT. Translating it yields CASSPHAGSGELFF. This chain links TRBV5-8 with TRBJ2-2, with D perhaps TRBD2 (5 bases). This CDR3 contains 14 residues. V was shortened by 4 bases and J by 7 bases, with 14 bases between the two germline ends. Germline-derived CDR1 and CDR2 are SGHTS and YDEGEE.

The chain uses TRBV2 and TRBJ2-7, with 13 bases fitting TRBD2. This CDR3 is built from 14 residues. Germline V lookup: CDR1 SNHLY, CDR2 FYNNEI. J was trimmed by 4 bases and V by 7 bases; bases with no gene match: 4. The CDR3 spells CASTMTSGRYEQYF. The CDR3 bases are TGTGCCAGCACGATGACTAGCGGGAGGTACGAGCAGTACTTC. The complete variable domain, with remaining parts taken from reference TRBV2 and TRBJ2-7, reads EPEVTQTPSHQVTQMGQEVILRCVPISNHLYFYWYRQILGQKVEFLVSFYNNEISEKSEIFDDQFSVERPDGSNFTLKIRSTKLEDSAMYFCASTMTSGRYEQYFGPGTRLTVT.

The chain carries TRBV28 and TRBJ2-6; 9 nucleotides match TRBD1. This CDR3 comprises 18 residues. CDR1 MDHEN and CDR2 SYDVKM come from the germline V gene. V gave up 3 bases and J gave up 0 bases; unmatched junction bases: 6. CDR3 region: CASSFTGQGFSGANVLTF. CDR3 bases: TGTGCCAGCAGTTTTACGGGACAGGGTTTCTCTGGGGCCAACGTCCTGACTTTC.

The chain uses TRBV9 and TRBJ1-3; no clear D. V was cut by 0 bases and J by 0 bases, with 13 bases left in between. CDR3 length: 17 residues. CDR1 is SGDLS and CDR2 is YYNGEE in the germline V gene. The CDR3 sequence: CASSVGGGGNSGNTIYF. The CDR3 DNA sequence: TGTGCCAGCAGCGTAGGCGGAGGCGGCAACTCTGGAAACACCATATATTTT.

This chain uses TRBV19 with TRBJ2-5; D may match TRBD1 or TRBD2 (5 bases each). The CDR3 is 20 amino acids. Germline-derived CDR1 and CDR2 are LNHDA and SQIVND (reference sequence). V was pared by 3 bases and J by 0 bases, with 26 bases between. This CDR3 is CASSISVLGTRLMYQETQYF. CDR3 coding DNA: TGTGCCAGTAGTATCTCTGTCCTCGGGACCAGACTTATGTACCAAGAGACCCAGTACTTC. Based on the CDR3 plus reference TRBV19 and TRBJ2-5, the full variable domain is DGGITQSPKYLFRKEGQNVTLSCEQNLNHDAMYWYRQDPGQGLRLIYYSQIVNDFQKGDIAEGYSVSREKKESFPLTVTSAQKNPTAFYLCASSISVLGTRLMYQETQYFGPGTRLLVL.

This chain connects TRBV10-1 to TRBJ1-1, with TRBD1 as a possible D gene (5 bases). The CDR3 totals 14 residues. Trimming stripped 6 bases from V and 2 bases from J, with 13 bases between. In germline, CDR1 is WNHNN, CDR2 SYGVQD (reference sequence). CDR3 region: CASSRDGFNTEAFF. Here the CDR3 DNA reads TGCGCCAGCAGCCGGGACGGCTTCAACACTGAAGCTTTCTTT.

The chain employs TRBV6-5 and TRBJ1-5, with D maybe TRBD1 (6 bases). Between the trimmed V and J ends, which lost 5 bases and 8 bases, there was a span of 16 bases. This CDR3 is built from 14 residues. The V gene's germline CDR1 is MNHEY and CDR2 SVGAGI. CDR3 sequence reads: CASSTGFWEEPQHF. CDR3 nucleotide sequence: TGTGCCAGCAGTACAGGGTTTTGGGAAGAGCCCCAGCATTTT.

This chain's CDR3 is CASSPGTSGRYNEQFF. The CDR3 bases are TGTGCCAGCAGCCCGGGGACTAGCGGGAGATACAATGAGCAGTTCTTC. The V and J genes are TRBV13 and TRBJ2-1, with 14 bases that match TRBD2. The CDR3 sequence is 16 residues long. V was clipped by 5 bases and J by 4 bases; unmatched bases: 4. Germline CDR1 PRHDT, CDR2 FYEKMQ (reference sequence).

CDR3 sequence: CASSPGTSGNKGSYEQYF. CDR3 nucleotide sequence: TGTGCCAGCAGTCCCGGGACTAGCGGGAATAAGGGCTCCTACGAGCAGTACTTC. The chain carries TRBV7-9 and TRBJ2-7; the match to TRBD2 covers 13 bases. CDR3 size: 18 residues. CDR1 and CDR2 (germline): SEHNR, FQNEAQ (reference sequence). The ends lost 6 bases at V and 0 bases at J; junction bases unmatched: 11. The complete variable domain, with remaining parts taken from reference TRBV7-9 and TRBJ2-7, reads DTGVSQNPRHKITKRGQNVTFRCDPISEHNRLYWYRQTLGQGPEFLTYFQNEAQLEKSRLLSDRFSAERPKGSFSTLEIQRTEQGDSAMYLCASSPGTSGNKGSYEQYFGPGTRLTVT.

The chain couples TRBV13 to TRBJ1-1; TRBD1 agrees at 7 bases. This CDR3 region has 14 residues. The V segment lost 7 bases and the J segment 5 bases; nucleotides outside the gene matches: 10. Germline assignment: CDR1 PRHDT and CDR2 FYEKMQ (reference sequence). CDR3 residues: CASTAQGTGTEAFF. DNA for the CDR3: TGTGCCAGCACCGCACAGGGGACGGGAACTGAAGCTTTCTTT.

The chain uses TRBV6-6 and TRBJ2-7; no clear D. Germline V gives CDR1 MNHNY, CDR2 SVGAGI (reference sequence). The ends were cut back, 0 bases at V and 2 bases at J, with 11 bases in the middle. CDR3 length equals 15 residues. The CDR3 loop is CASSYSVMVTYEQYF. The DNA of the CDR3 is TGTGCCAGCAGTTACTCGGTGATGGTAACCTACGAGCAGTACTTC.

Concerning this clone itself: This sample includes further DNA sequences coding for the same CDR3. The J gene is TRBJ1-5, the V gene TRBV4-2, with D perhaps matching TRBD1 (6 bases). The CDR3 consists of 18 residues. Germline V gene lookup returns CDR1 LGHNA and CDR2 YNFKEQ. Trimming removed 0 bases from V and 6 bases from J, with 21 bases in between. The CDR3 loop is CASSQEGFFVAGVQPQHF. CDR3 nucleotides: TGTGCCAGCAGCCAAGAGGGGTTCTTCGTGGCAGGGGTTCAGCCCCAGCATTTT.

This chain links TRBV29-1 with TRBJ2-7; TRBD1 matches 8 bases. CDR3 size: 12 residues. The J segment lost 5 bases and the V segment lost 6 bases, leaving 6 bases of the junction unmatched. Germline assignment: CDR1 SQVTM and CDR2 ANQGSEA. The CDR3 DNA reads as TGCAGCGTGAGGACAGGGCGGAACGAGCAGTACTTC. This encodes CSVRTGRNEQYF.

The chain carries TRBV14 and TRBJ2-6, with D unclear. This CDR3 region has 15 residues. The V and J ends lost 6 bases and 6 bases respectively, with 15 bases between them. CDR1 is SGHDN, CDR2 FVKESK, per germline. DNA of the CDR3: TGTGCCAGCAGTCCCGGACGTGCCGCGGCCAACGTCCTGACTTTC. Residues: CASSPGRAAANVLTF.

This rearrangement joins TRBV29-1 to TRBJ2-7; no clear D. The germline CDR1 and CDR2 sequences are SQVTM and ANQGSEA. The CDR3 has 11 amino acids. With 6 bases removed from V and 5 bases from J, the gap between germline ends came to 11 bases. The CDR3 DNA reads TGCAGCGTCGCCAGCTTCCACGAGCAGTACTTC. Protein sequence: CSVASFHEQYF.

Turning to this clone: Other DNA sequences from this sample encode an identical CDR3 as well. The chain couples TRBV7-8 to TRBJ2-2; D is unclear. This CDR3 has 13 amino acids. Germline V lookup: CDR1 SGHVS, CDR2 FQNEAQ. Trimming removed 1 base from V and 4 bases from J, with 4 bases in between. CDR3 sequence (DNA): TGTGCCAGCAGCTTAGTCTCCACCGGGGAGCTGTTTTTT. It codes for CASSLVSTGELFF. The entire variable domain, with the rest obtained from reference TRBV7-8 and TRBJ2-2, is as follows: GAGVSQSPRYKVAKRGQDVALRCDPISGHVSLFWYQQALGQGPEFLTYFQNEAQLDKSGLPSDRFFAERPEGSVSTLKIQRTQQEDSAVYLCASSLVSTGELFFGEGSRLTVL.

The chain combines TRBV11-2 with TRBJ2-7; 11 nucleotides agree with TRBD2. The V gene's germline CDR1 is SGHAT and CDR2 FQNNGV. There are 15 residues in the CDR3. V shed 5 bases and J 3 bases; nucleotides not matched to a gene: 6. CDR3 residues: CASSIGTSGYYEQYF. CDR3 bases: TGTGCCAGCAGCATAGGGACTAGCGGATACTACGAGCAGTACTTC.